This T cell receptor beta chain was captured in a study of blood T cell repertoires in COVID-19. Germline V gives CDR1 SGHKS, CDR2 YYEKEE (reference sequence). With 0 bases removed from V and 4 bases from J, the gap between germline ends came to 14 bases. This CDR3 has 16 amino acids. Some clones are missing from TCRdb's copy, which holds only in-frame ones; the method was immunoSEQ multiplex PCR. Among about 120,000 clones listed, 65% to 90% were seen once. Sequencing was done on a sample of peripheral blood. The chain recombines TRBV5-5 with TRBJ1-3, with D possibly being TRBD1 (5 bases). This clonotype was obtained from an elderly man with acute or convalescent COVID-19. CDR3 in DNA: TGTGCCAGCAGCTTGGCTGGGCGGGGGACGGGAAACACCATATATTTT. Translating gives CASSLAGRGTGNTIYF.